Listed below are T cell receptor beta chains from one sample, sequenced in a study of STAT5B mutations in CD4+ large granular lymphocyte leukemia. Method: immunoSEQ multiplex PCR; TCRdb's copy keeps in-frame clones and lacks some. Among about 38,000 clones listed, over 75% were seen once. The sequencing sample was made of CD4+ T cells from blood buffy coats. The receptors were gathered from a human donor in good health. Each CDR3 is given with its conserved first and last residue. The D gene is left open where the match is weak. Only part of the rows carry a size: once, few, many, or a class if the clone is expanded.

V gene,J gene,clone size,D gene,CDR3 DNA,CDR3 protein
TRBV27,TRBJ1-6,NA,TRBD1,TGTGCCAGCAGTTCCGGACAGGTCCTCCCCTCCTATAATTCACCCCTCCACTTT,CASSSGQVLPSYNSPLHF
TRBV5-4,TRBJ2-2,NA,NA,TGTGCCAGCAGCTTGCAGGGGAAGGCCGGGGAGCTGTTTTTT,CASSLQGKAGELFF
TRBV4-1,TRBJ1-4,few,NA,TGCGCCAGCAGCAGGGCAGGTAGTGAGAATGAAAAACTGTTTTTT,CASSRAGSENEKLFF
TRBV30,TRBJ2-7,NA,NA,TGTGCCTGGAAGAAAGCGAGAAACTCCTACGAGCAGTACTTC,CAWKKARNSYEQYF
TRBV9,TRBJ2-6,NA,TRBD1,TGTGCCAGCAGCGTAGCTGCGGGACAGGGGTATGGGGCCAACGTCCTGACTTTC,CASSVAAGQGYGANVLTF
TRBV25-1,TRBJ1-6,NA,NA,TGTGCCAGCAGTGAATCACAGCAGCAATCACCCCTCCACTTT,CASSESQQQSPLHF
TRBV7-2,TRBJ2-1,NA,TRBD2,TGTGCCAGCAGCTCTCCTAGCGGGAGGTACAATGAGCAGTTCTTC,CASSSPSGRYNEQFF
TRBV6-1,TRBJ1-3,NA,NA,TGTGCCAGCAGTGAAGGCGATTCTGGAAACACCATATATTTT,CASSEGDSGNTIYF
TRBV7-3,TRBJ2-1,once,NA,TGTGCCAGCAGCTTAACCCGATCCTACAATGAGCAGTTCTTC,CASSLTRSYNEQFF
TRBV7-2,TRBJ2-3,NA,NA,TGTGCCAGCAGCCCTGGACTTCTAATTACGCAGTATTTT,CASSPGLLITQYF
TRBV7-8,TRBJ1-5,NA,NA,TGTGCCAGCAGCTTATCAGACAGCAGCAATCAGCCCCAGCATTTT,CASSLSDSSNQPQHF
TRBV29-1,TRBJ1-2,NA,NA,TGCAGCGTTGAAAACGTCCCCCGGTGGTATGGCTACACCTTC,CSVENVPRWYGYTF
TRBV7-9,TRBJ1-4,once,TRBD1,TGTGCCAGCAGCCAGGGACAGTATGAAAAACTGTTTTTT,CASSQGQYEKLFF
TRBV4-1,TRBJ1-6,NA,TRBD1,TGCGCCAGCAGCCAAGGACAGGGGGCGGTAGGTTCACCCCTCCACTTT,CASSQGQGAVGSPLHF
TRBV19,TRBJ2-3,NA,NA,TGTGCCAGTAGCTTCTCGGATACGCAGTATTTT,CASSFSDTQYF
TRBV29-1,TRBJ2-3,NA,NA,TGCAGCGTTGATAAGACCACGGGCACAGATACGCAGTATTTT,CSVDKTTGTDTQYF
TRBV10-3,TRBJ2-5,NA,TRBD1,TGTGCCATCAGTGGGGGACAGTCAATACAAGAGACCCAGTACTTC,CAISGGQSIQETQYF
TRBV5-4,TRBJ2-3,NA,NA,TGTGCCAGCAGCCCCGCAAGTAGAGTAGGGGGCACAGATACGCAGTATTTT,CASSPASRVGGTDTQYF
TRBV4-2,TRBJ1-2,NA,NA,TGTGCCAGCAGCCAAGTTAGACAGTACTATGGCTACACCTTC,CASSQVRQYYGYTF
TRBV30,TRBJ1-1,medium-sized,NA,TGTGCCTGGTCCCTGGACAGACGCACTGAAGCTTTCTTT,CAWSLDRRTEAFF
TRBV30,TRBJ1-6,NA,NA,TGTGCCTGGAGTGAGGACCATCCAGCACCCCTCCACTTT,CAWSEDHPAPLHF
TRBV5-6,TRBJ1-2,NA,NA,TGTGCCAGCAGCTTATCAACAGGGAGCTATGGCTACACCTTC,CASSLSTGSYGYTF
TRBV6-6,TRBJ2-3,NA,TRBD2,TGTGCCAGCAGTTCCCCGGGACTAGGGATAGATACGCAGTATTTT,CASSSPGLGIDTQYF
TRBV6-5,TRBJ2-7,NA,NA,TGTGCCAGCAGTTCGACAGCGAGCTCCTACGAGCAGTACTTC,CASSSTASSYEQYF
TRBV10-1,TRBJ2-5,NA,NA,TGCGCCAGCAGTGAGAATGGTGGAGAGACCCAGTACTTC,CASSENGGETQYF
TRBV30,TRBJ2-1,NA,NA,TGTGCCTGGTCTCATGGCTGGGAGCAGTTCTTC,CAWSHGWEQFF
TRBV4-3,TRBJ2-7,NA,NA,TGCGCCAGCAGCCGAGACAGGGAAGGGGGGAATTCCGAGCAGTACTTC,CASSRDREGGNSEQYF
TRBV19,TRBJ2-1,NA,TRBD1,TGTGCCAGTAAGCGACAGGGTAACTACAATGAGCAGTTCTTC,CASKRQGNYNEQFF
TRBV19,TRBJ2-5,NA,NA,TGTGCCAGTAGTATTTCGGCCCAGTACCAAGAGACCCAGTACTTC,CASSISAQYQETQYF
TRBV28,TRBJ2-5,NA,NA,TGTGCCAGTAGGGGGCTGGGGGGGAAGGAGACCCAGTACTTC,CASRGLGGKETQYF